This TCR beta chain was found in a study of blood T cells in healthy people across ages. In the study overall: About one barcoded beta molecule per two T cells was captured by template switching.

It was with a sample-barcoded 5' primer and a J-beta primer mix that a second PCR of about 7 to 12 cycles was run. The template-switch adaptor, which had 12 random nucleotides, put a tag on each cDNA molecule. MiXCR, applied by TCRdb to the 5' RACE reads, yields one record per CDR3 protein. Among 1.5 million to 1.9 million distinct CDR3 sequences listed, roughly 43% were seen once. This CDR3 comprises 16 residues. CDR1 SGHTA and CDR2 FQGNSA come from the germline V gene. The J segment lost 4 bases and the V segment lost 4 bases, leaving 4 bases of the junction unmatched. A remark on this clonotype: Its target is not known.

Points from the study as a whole: Fewer expanded clones and more diversity marked long-lived versus aged donors. TCR beta diversity per million T cells fell roughly linearly with age.

The sequence derives from a woman between 18 and 29 years old in good health. The sequenced sample consisted of blood. The gene calls are TRBV7-2 and TRBJ2-3, with 14 bases identical to TRBD2. The CDR3 nucleotides are TGTGCCAGCAGCTCCCGACTAGCGGGAGGGGCAGATACGCAGTATTTT. It yields the protein CASSSRLAGGADTQYF.